Below are 19 T cell receptor beta chains sequenced from a single sample in a study of OX40 agonist ivuxolimab in advanced cancers. Profiling relied on immunoSEQ multiplex PCR, and the TCRdb table lists in-frame clones only, not all of them. The sample consists of some 78,000 clones, about 88% of them appearing once. Sequenced here: CD4+ or CD8+ T cells sorted from blood, sampled in a trial of the OX40 agonist ivuxolimab. These receptors all come from an adult with an advanced solid tumor such as melanoma, head and neck, liver or kidney cancer.

The chain carries TRBV10-3 and TRBJ2-5, with TRBD1 matching over 7 bases. Germline V gene sequence: CDR1 ENHRY, CDR2 SYGVKD. The CDR3 length is 14 residues. V lost 4 bases and J lost 2; bases outside the gene matches: 4. The CDR3 nucleotides are TGTGCCATCAGTGCCGGGACAGCGCAAGAGACCCAGTACTTC. This gives the protein CAISAGTAQETQYF.

The CDR3 loop is CASSQGGFEGTQYF. In DNA form, the CDR3 reads TGTGCCAGCAGCCAAGGAGGGTTTGAAGGGACCCAGTACTTC. The rearrangement uses TRBV11-3 and TRBJ2-5; TRBD2 is a possible D gene (6 bases). Trimming removed 5 bases at V and 7 bases at J, with 17 bases between. The CDR3 is made up of 14 amino acids. The germline CDR1 and CDR2 sequences are SGHNT and YENEEA.

This clone came up a few times. The chain combines TRBV18 with TRBJ1-1; D perhaps matches TRBD1 (5 bases). There are 13 residues in the CDR3. The V and J ends lost 6 bases and 0 bases respectively, with 8 bases between them. Germline V gene sequence: CDR1 KGHSH, CDR2 LQKENI. The CDR3 here is CASSQTVNTEAFF. CDR3 DNA sequence: TGTGCCAGCTCGCAGACAGTGAACACTGAAGCTTTCTTT.

This sequence joins TRBV7-2 and TRBJ2-5; 8 bases fit TRBD1. The V segment lost 1 base and the J segment 4 bases; nucleotides outside the gene matches: 2. The CDR3 loop spans 14 amino acids. The germline CDR1 and CDR2 sequences are SGHTA and FQGNSA. The CDR3 sequence is CASSLDQGAETQYF. Written as DNA, the CDR3 is TGTGCCAGCAGCTTAGATCAGGGGGCAGAGACCCAGTACTTC.

V gene TRBV6-5 combines with J gene TRBJ2-7; weak D call: TRBD1 (6 bases). V was pared by 5 bases and J by 4 bases, with 18 bases between. CDR3 length: 15 residues. Germline V gene lookup returns CDR1 MNHEY and CDR2 SVGAGI. CDR3 sequence (DNA): TGTGCCAGCAGTAATCTAAACAGGGTAGTTTACGAGCAGTACTTC. Protein: CASSNLNRVVYEQYF.

The J gene is TRBJ2-3, the V gene TRBV6-1; D is uncertain. Germline CDR1 is MNHNS and CDR2 is SASEGT. The germline V and J ends were trimmed by 5 bases and 2 bases, with 5 bases remaining between them. The CDR3 length is 12 residues. The CDR3 DNA reads as TGTGCCAGCAGTCAGGTCACAGATACGCAGTATTTT. As protein: CASSQVTDTQYF.

Note on this clone: The sample holds other DNA sequences that translate to the same CDR3. The V and J genes are TRBV29-1 and TRBJ1-1; D is uncertain. CDR3 length: 13 amino acids. V was clipped by 4 bases and J by 0 bases, with 9 bases between them. Germline V gene sequence: CDR1 SQVTM, CDR2 ANQGSEA. The CDR3 DNA reads TGCAGCGTTGCCGGGAAGTTGAACACTGAAGCTTTCTTT. This codes for CSVAGKLNTEAFF. Full variable domain (rest looked up from reference TRBV29-1 and TRBJ1-1): SAVISQKPSRDICQRGTSLTIQCQVDSQVTMMFWYRQQPGQSLTLIATANQGSEATYESGFVIDKFPISRPNLTFSTLTVSNMSPEDSSIYLCSVAGKLNTEAFFGQGTRLTVV.

The sample holds a few counts of this clone. The chain joins TRBV2 to TRBJ1-4; no firm D call. V lost 11 bases and J lost 0, with 10 bases in between. CDR1 and CDR2 from the germline V gene are SNHLY and FYNNEI. The CDR3 runs 13 residues. For the CDR3, the DNA is TGTGCCGGCAACAGAGCAACTAATGAAAAACTGTTTTTT. It specifies CAGNRATNEKLFF.

The chain couples TRBV19 to TRBJ1-1; a possible D gene is TRBD1 (6 bases). Trimming cost V 3 bases and J 2 bases, with 16 bases left between them. The CDR3 extends over 16 amino acids. The germline CDR1 and CDR2 sequences are LNHDA and SQIVND (reference sequence). This CDR3 is CASSITGRGINTEAFF. The CDR3, as DNA: TGTGCCAGTAGTATTACGGGCAGGGGTATCAACACTGAAGCTTTCTTT.

CDR3: CASSLTLGGGTYNEQFF. The CDR3, as DNA: TGTGCCAGCAGCTTAACCCTCGGAGGGGGCACCTACAATGAGCAGTTCTTC. The rearrangement joins TRBV7-2 to TRBJ2-1, with a possible D match to TRBD1 (7 bases). The CDR3 has 17 amino acids. Germline assignment: CDR1 SGHTA and CDR2 FQGNSA. V was pared by 2 bases and J by 2 bases, with 16 bases between.

V and J are TRBV7-3 and TRBJ2-5; 7 nucleotides match TRBD1. The CDR3 loop spans 15 amino acids. In germline, CDR1 is SGHTA, CDR2 FQGTGA. The J segment lost 2 bases and the V segment lost 2 bases, leaving 5 bases of the junction unmatched. The CDR3, as DNA: TGTGCCAGCAGCTTATCCCGGGACAGTCAAGAGACCCAGTACTTC. Amino acid sequence: CASSLSRDSQETQYF.

The gene calls are TRBV19 and TRBJ1-2; 8 nucleotides align to TRBD1. The germline gives CDR1 LNHDA, CDR2 SQIVND (reference sequence). The length of the CDR3 is 14 residues. V dropped 5 bases and J dropped 8; count of bases not matched to a gene: 10. CDR3 coding DNA: TGTGCCAGTAGTCAGCCAGGGGGCGCGGGAGGCTACACCTTC. This translates into CASSQPGGAGGYTF.

This clone was picked up a small number of times. V gene TRBV15 combines with J gene TRBJ1-2, with 7 bases matching TRBD1. The V gene's germline CDR1 is LNHNV and CDR2 YYDKDF (reference sequence). V trimming: 0 bases; J trimming: 3 bases; junction bases outside the gene matches: 4. The CDR3 is 15 amino acids. The CDR3 coding sequence is TGTGCCACCAGCAGAGATAGAGGGGGCCACTATGGCTACACCTTC. Translating gives CATSRDRGGHYGYTF.

The chain couples TRBV5-4 to TRBJ2-6; the D gene is possibly TRBD2 (5 bases). Germline CDR1 and CDR2: SGHNT and YYREEE (reference sequence). The CDR3 has 16 amino acids. Trimming stripped 2 bases from V and 0 bases from J, with 9 bases between. The CDR3 sequence: CASSLGLSSGANVLTF. The CDR3 DNA reads TGTGCCAGCAGCTTAGGACTTAGCTCTGGGGCCAACGTCCTGACTTTC.

V and J are TRBV6-1 and TRBJ1-2; no clear D. This CDR3 contains 14 residues. Germline CDR1 reads MNHNS; CDR2 reads SASEGT. V was shortened by 7 bases and J by 4 bases, with 16 bases between the two germline ends. The CDR3: CASTREPILYGYTF. CDR3 nucleotides: TGTGCCAGCACCCGAGAACCTATACTCTATGGCTACACCTTC.

The chain joins TRBV28 to TRBJ2-6, with a weak D call TRBD1 (6 bases). Deletions cut 6 bases from V and 2 bases from J, with 11 bases between. CDR3 length: 15 amino acids. CDR1 MDHEN and CDR2 SYDVKM come from the germline V gene. This CDR3 reads CASSPNRAGANVLTF. CDR3 bases: TGTGCCAGCAGCCCTAACAGGGCTGGGGCCAACGTCCTGACTTTC.

V gene TRBV2 combines with J gene TRBJ1-5, with D unclear. The germline gives CDR1 SNHLY, CDR2 FYNNEI. The CDR3 spans 15 residues. Trimming removed 1 base at V and 0 bases at J, with 7 bases between. CDR3 DNA: TGTGCCAGCAGTGAAGACGCGAATAGCAATCAGCCCCAGCATTTT. Protein sequence: CASSEDANSNQPQHF. Drawing the rest from reference TRBV2 and TRBJ1-5, the complete variable domain is EPEVTQTPSHQVTQMGQEVILRCVPISNHLYFYWYRQILGQKVEFLVSFYNNEISEKSEIFDDQFSVERPDGSNFTLKIRSTKLEDSAMYFCASSEDANSNQPQHFGDGTRLSIL.

This clone was picked up a small number of times. The chain couples TRBV4-1 to TRBJ1-2, with D uncertain. Trimming took 0 bases from V and 12 from J, leaving 14 bases between them. This CDR3 has 13 residues. In germline, CDR1 is MGHRA, CDR2 YSYEKL. In DNA form, the CDR3 reads TGCGCCAGCAGCCAAGATCGGTCGCGGCCGCACACCTTC. This gives the protein CASSQDRSRPHTF.

The V gene is TRBV10-3, the J gene TRBJ2-3, with 11 bases matching TRBD2. The CDR3 totals 15 residues. V gave up 7 bases and J gave up 6 bases; unmatched junction bases: 9. Germline-derived CDR1 and CDR2 are ENHRY and SYGVKD. The chain's CDR3 is CAIIVLAGGEDTQYF. The CDR3 region has the DNA TGTGCCATCATTGTCCTAGCGGGGGGCGAGGATACGCAGTATTTT.